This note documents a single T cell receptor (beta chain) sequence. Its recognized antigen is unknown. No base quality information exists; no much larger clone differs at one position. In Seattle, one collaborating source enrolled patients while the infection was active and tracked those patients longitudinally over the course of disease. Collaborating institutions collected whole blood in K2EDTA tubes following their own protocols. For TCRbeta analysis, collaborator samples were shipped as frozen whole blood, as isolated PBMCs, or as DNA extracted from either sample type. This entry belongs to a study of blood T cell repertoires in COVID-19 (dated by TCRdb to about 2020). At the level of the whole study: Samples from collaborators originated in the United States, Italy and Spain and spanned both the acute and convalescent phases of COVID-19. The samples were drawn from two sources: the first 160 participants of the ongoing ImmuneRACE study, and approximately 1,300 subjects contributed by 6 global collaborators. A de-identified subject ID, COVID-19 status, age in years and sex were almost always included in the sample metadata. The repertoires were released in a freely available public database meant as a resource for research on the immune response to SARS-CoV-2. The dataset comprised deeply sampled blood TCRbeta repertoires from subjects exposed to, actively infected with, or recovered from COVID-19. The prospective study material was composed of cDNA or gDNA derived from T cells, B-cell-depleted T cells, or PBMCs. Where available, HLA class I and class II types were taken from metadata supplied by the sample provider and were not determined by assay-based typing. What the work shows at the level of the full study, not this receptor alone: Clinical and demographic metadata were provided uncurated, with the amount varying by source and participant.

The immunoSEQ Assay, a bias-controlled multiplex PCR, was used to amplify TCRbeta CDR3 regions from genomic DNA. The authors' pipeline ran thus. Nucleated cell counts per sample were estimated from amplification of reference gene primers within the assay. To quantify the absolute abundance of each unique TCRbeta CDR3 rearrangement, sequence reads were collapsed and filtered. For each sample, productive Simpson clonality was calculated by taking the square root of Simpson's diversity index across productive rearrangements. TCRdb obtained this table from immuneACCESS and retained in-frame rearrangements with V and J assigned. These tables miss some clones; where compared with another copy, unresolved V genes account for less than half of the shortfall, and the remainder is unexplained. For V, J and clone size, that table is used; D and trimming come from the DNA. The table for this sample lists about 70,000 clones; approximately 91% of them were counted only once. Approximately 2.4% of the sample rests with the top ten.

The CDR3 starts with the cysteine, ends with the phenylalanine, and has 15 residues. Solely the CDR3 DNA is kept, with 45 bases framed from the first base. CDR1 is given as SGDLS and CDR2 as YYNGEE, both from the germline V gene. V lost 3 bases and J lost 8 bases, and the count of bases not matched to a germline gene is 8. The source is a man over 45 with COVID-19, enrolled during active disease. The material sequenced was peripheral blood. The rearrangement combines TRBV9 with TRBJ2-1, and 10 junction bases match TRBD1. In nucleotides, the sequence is TGTGCCAGCAGCGCGCCGGGACAGGGGCGGTATGAGCAGTTCTTC. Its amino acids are CASSAPGQGRYEQFF. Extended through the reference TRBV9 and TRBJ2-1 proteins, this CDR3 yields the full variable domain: DSGVTQTPKHLITATGQRVTLRCSPRSGDLSVYWYQQSLDQGLQFLIQYYNGEERAKGNILERFSAQQFPDLHSELNLSSLELGDSALYFCASSAPGQGRYEQFFGPGTRLTVL.